This T cell receptor (beta chain) was obtained from a study of cytomegalovirus exposure and HLA in healthy donors. Study-level information: Falling in the Caucasian-associated ancestry cluster were roughly 86% of under 500 genotyped donors. General observations from the study: Reports indicated that the classifier achieved high specificity and sensitivity in diagnosing cytomegalovirus status. TCR beta V segments were, for the most part, productive about 87% or about 30% of the time in an earlier analysis.

Germline V gives CDR1 SGDLS, CDR2 YYNGEE. The CDR3 totals 15 residues. After removal of 1 base from V and 7 bases from J, the junction contained 7 bases not matched to a gene. The donors comprised healthy bone marrow donors. The study ran its PCR with 60 Vbeta and 13 Jbeta primers. Sequenced by immunoSEQ multiplex PCR; TCRdb stores in-frame clones only, minus some. This sample carries approximately 170,000 clones, roughly 85% of them seen once, and the ten largest clones take 1%. In the case of this clone: Its antigen remains unknown.

V usage is TRBV9 and J usage is TRBJ2-1; 8 nucleotides align to TRBD2. The sample comprised PBMCs. The clonotype was recovered from a boy aged 2 to 9 in good health and CMV-seronegative. The CDR3 sequence: CASSVLAGGFNEQFF. In DNA form, the CDR3 reads TGTGCCAGCAGCGTACTGGCGGGAGGATTTAATGAGCAGTTCTTC. Full variable domain (outside the CDR3, taken from reference TRBV9 and TRBJ2-1): DSGVTQTPKHLITATGQRVTLRCSPRSGDLSVYWYQQSLDQGLQFLIQYYNGEERAKGNILERFSAQQFPDLHSELNLSSLELGDSALYFCASSVLAGGFNEQFFGPGTRLTVL.